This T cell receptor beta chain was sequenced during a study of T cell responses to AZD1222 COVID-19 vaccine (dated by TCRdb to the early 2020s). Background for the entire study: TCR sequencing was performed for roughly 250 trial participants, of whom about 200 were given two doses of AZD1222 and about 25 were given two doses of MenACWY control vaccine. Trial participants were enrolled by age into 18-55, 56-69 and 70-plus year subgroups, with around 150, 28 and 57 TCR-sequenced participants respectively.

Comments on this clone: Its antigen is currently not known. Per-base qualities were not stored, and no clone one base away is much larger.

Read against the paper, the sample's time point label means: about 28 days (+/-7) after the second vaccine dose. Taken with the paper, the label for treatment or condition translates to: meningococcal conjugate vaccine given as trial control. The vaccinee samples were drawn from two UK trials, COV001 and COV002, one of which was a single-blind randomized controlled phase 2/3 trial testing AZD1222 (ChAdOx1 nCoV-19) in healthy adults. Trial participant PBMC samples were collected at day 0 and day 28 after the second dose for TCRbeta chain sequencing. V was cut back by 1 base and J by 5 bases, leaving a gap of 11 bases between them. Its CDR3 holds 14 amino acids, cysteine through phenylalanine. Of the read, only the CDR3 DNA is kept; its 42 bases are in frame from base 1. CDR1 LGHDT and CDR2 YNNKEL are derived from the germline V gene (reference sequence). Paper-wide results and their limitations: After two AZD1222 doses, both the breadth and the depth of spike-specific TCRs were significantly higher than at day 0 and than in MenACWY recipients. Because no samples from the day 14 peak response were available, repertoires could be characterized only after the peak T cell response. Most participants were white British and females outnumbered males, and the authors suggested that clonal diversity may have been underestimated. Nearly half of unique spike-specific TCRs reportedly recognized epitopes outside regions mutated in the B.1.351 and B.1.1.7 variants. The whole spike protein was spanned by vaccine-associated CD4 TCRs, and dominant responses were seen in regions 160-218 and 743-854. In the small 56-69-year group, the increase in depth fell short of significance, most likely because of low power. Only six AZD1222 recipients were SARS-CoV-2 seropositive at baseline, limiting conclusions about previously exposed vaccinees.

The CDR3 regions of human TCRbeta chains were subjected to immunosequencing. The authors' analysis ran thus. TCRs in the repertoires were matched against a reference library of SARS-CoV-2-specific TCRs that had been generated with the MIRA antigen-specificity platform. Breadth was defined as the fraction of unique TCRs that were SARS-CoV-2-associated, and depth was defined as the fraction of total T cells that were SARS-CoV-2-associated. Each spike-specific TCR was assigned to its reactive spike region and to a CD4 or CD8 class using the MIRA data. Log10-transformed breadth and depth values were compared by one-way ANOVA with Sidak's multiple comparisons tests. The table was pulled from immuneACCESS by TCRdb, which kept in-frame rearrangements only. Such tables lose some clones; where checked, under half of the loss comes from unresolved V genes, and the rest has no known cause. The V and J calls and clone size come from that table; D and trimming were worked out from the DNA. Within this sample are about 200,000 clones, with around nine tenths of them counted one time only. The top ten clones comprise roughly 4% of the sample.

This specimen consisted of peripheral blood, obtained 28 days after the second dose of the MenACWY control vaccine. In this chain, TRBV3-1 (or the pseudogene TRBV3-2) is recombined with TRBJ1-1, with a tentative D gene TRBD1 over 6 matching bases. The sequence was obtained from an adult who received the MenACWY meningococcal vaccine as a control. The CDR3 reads CASSQARTVTEAFF. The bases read TGTGCCAGCAGCCAAGCCAGGACAGTGACTGAAGCTTTCTTT.